The next 13 T cell receptor beta chains were all read from a single sample in a study of CXCR4 blockade with PD-1 therapy in pancreatic cancer. Produced via immunoSEQ multiplex PCR; TCRdb's table is partial and in-frame only. The data show around 220 clones, roughly 31% seen once. Material for sequencing was tumor tissue. Receptors originate from a human donor with pancreatic ductal adenocarcinoma.

The V call is TRBV19, the J call TRBJ2-5, with D unresolved. The V gene's germline CDR1 is LNHDA and CDR2 SQIVND (reference sequence). There are 12 residues in the CDR3. The V end was cut by 10 bases, the J end by 0 bases, with 9 bases between. CDR3 nucleotides: TGTGCCACCGGACGGGACCAAGAGACCCAGTACTTC. The encoded protein is CATGRDQETQYF.

This clone was picked up a small number of times. The genes are TRBV14 and TRBJ1-2; 9 bases match TRBD1. CDR3 length equals 15 residues. The germline V gene has CDR1 SGHDN and CDR2 FVKESK. The junction had 6 bases not matched to a gene; V was cut back by 3 bases and J by 4 bases. The CDR3 loop reads CASSHGTGFVYGYTF. The CDR3 DNA follows: TGTGCCAGCAGCCACGGGACAGGGTTTGTCTATGGCTACACCTTC.

The J gene is TRBJ1-2, the V gene TRBV19; TRBD1 matches at 7 bases. J gave up 0 bases and V 7 bases, and 2 bases lay outside the gene matches. This CDR3 has 13 residues. The germline V gene has CDR1 LNHDA and CDR2 SQIVND (reference sequence). The CDR3 loop reads CASTGTANYGYTF. Written as DNA, the CDR3 is TGTGCCAGTACCGGGACAGCTAACTATGGCTACACCTTC.

This clone was picked up a small number of times. The V gene is TRBV9, the J gene TRBJ1-2; TRBD1 matches at 8 bases. The CDR3 is 18 residues long. From germline, CDR1 is SGDLS and CDR2 YYNGEE. Trimming took 5 bases from V and 0 from J; bases not matched to a gene: 15. CDR3 nucleotide sequence: TGTGCCAGCAGATCGACCGTCCCCCGGACAGGGTCTAACTATGGCTACACCTTC. Its translation is CASRSTVPRTGSNYGYTF.

This clone was counted between two and nine times. A read error may account for a junction end that differs from germline. The chain uses TRBV11-3 and TRBJ2-6, with D maybe TRBD1 (6 bases). The V gene's germline CDR1 is SGHNT and CDR2 YENEEA. CDR3 length: 16 residues. CDR3 bases: TGTGCCAGCAGCCACGATCAGGGGTCTGGAGCCAACGTCCTGACTTTC. It codes for CASSHDQGSGANVLTF. The whole variable domain, filled in from reference TRBV11-3 and TRBJ2-6, reads EAGVVQSPRYKIIEKKQPVAFWCNPISGHNTLYWYLQNLGQGPELLIRYENEEAVDDSQLPKDRFSAERLKGVDSTLKIQPAELGDSAVYLCASSHDQGSGANVLTFGAGSRLTVL.

This clone was detected only a few times. V is TRBV5-1 and J is TRBJ2-5; 15 bases line up with TRBD2. In germline, CDR1 is SGHRS, CDR2 YFSETQ. Trimming at V came to 4 bases and at J to 4 bases, leaving 5 bases not matched to a gene. The CDR3 runs 16 residues. The CDR3 loop reads CASSKGLAGGGETQYF. CDR3 in DNA: TGCGCCAGCAGCAAGGGACTAGCGGGGGGAGGAGAGACCCAGTACTTC. The full variable domain, its missing parts supplied by reference TRBV5-1 and TRBJ2-5, is KAGVTQTPRYLIKTRGQQVTLSCSPISGHRSVSWYQQTPGQGLQFLFEYFSETQRNKGNFPGRFSGRQFSNSRSEMNVSTLELGDSALYLCASSKGLAGGGETQYFGPGTRLLVL.

The rearrangement links TRBV30 to TRBJ2-7, with TRBD2 identical over 11 bases. The germline gives CDR1 GTSNPN, CDR2 SVGIG (reference sequence). Germline trimming cut 1 base from V and 0 bases from J; bases unmatched to any gene: 14. CDR3 length: 19 residues. The CDR3 bases are TGTGCCTGGAGTGATCTAGGGGCTAGCGGGGGGCATTACTCCTACGAGCAGTACTTC. This encodes CAWSDLGASGGHYSYEQYF. The variable domain in full, with the rest retrieved from reference TRBV30 and TRBJ2-7, is SQTIHQWPATLVQPVGSPLSLECTVEGTSNPNLYWYRQAAGRGLQLLFYSVGIGQISSEVPQNLSASRPQDRQFILSSKKLLLSDSGFYLCAWSDLGASGGHYSYEQYFGPGTRLTVT.

This clone is deemed large. The chain combines TRBV9 with TRBJ1-1, with D perhaps matching TRBD1 (6 bases). The V end was cut by 3 bases, the J end by 1 base, with 10 bases between. The V gene's germline CDR1 is SGDLS and CDR2 YYNGEE. This CDR3 is built from 14 residues. The CDR3 loop is CASSAQQGNTEAFF. DNA of the CDR3: TGTGCCAGCAGCGCTCAACAGGGGAACACTGAAGCTTTCTTT.

The chain uses TRBV7-4 and TRBJ1-2, with 8 nucleotides matching TRBD1. This CDR3 region has 16 residues. The germline V gene has CDR1 SGHVT and CDR2 SQSDAQ. Trimming at V came to 6 bases and at J to 4 bases, leaving 13 bases not matched to a gene. CDR3 coding DNA: TGTGCCAGCAGGGCCGGCGGGACAGGAAGGATCTATGGCTACACCTTC. Translating it yields CASRAGGTGRIYGYTF.

This clone is large (0.1 to 1%) by share. This rearrangement joins TRBV11-3 to TRBJ2-7, with D tentatively TRBD2 (6 bases). The CDR3 length is 14 residues. From germline, CDR1 is SGHNT and CDR2 YENEEA. Trimming removed 4 bases from V and 0 bases from J, with 10 bases in between. As DNA, the CDR3 is TGTGCCAGCAGCTACGGGAGAAGCTCCTACGAGCAGTACTTC. Protein sequence: CASSYGRSSYEQYF.

The table lists this clone with a few counts. The chain combines TRBV16 with TRBJ2-7; D call uncertain. CDR1 KGHSY and CDR2 FQNENV come from the germline V gene. The CDR3 sequence is 13 residues long. V shed 6 bases and J shed 3 bases, with 12 bases lying between them. CDR3 residues: CASSGSQYYEQYF. In DNA form, the CDR3 reads TGTGCCAGCAGTGGGTCACAGTACTACGAGCAGTACTTC.

This chain joins TRBV7-7 and TRBJ2-2, with 9 bases that match TRBD2. CDR3 length: 15 residues. The V gene's germline CDR1 is SSHAT and CDR2 FNYEAQ (reference sequence). With V trimmed by 3 bases and J by 4 bases, 3 bases remained unmatched. The CDR3 DNA is TGTGCCAGCAGCTTTAGCGGGGGCCCCACCGGGGAGCTGTTTTTT. Translating it yields CASSFSGGPTGELFF.

This clone was counted a few times. The junction departs from germline at one end; a sequencing error may be responsible. The sample has other DNA sequences that encode this CDR3 too. The genes are TRBV11-3 and TRBJ2-7; D is unresolved. CDR3 size: 14 residues. The germline V gene has CDR1 SGHNT and CDR2 YENEEA. The CDR3 region has the DNA TGTGCCAGCAGCCCCAGTTTAATCGGCTACGAACAGTACTTC. This sequence encodes CASSPSLIGYEQYF.